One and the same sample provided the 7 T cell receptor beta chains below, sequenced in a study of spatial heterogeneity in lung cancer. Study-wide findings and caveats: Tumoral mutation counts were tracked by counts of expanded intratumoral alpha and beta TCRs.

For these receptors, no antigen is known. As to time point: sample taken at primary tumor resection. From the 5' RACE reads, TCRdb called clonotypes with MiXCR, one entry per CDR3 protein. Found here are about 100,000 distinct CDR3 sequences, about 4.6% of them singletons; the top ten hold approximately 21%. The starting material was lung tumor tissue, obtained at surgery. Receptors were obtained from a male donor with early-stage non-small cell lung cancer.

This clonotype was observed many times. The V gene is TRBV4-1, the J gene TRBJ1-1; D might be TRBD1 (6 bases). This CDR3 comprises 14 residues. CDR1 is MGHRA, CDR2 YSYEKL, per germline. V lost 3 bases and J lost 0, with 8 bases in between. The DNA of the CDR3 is TGCGCCAGCAGCCAGGACAGCATGAACACTGAAGCTTTCTTT. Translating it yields CASSQDSMNTEAFF.

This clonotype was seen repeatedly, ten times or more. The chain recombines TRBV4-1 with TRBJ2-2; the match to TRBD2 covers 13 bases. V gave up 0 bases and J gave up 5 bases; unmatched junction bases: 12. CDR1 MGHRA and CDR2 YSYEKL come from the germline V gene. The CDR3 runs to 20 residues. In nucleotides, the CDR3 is TGCGCCAGCAGCCAAGATCCAACTAGCGGGAGGGCCCCGTCAACCGGGGAGCTGTTTTTT. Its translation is CASSQDPTSGRAPSTGELFF.

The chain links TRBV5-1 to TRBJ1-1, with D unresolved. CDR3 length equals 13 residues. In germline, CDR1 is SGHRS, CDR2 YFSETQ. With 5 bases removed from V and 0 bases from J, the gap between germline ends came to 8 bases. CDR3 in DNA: TGCGCCAGCAGAGGGATCATGAACACTGAAGCTTTCTTT. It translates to CASRGIMNTEAFF.

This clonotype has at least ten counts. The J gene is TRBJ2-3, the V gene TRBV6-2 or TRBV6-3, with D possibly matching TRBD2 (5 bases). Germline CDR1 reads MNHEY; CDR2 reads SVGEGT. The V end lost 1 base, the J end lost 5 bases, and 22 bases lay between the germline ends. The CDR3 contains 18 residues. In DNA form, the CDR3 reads TGTGCCAGCAGTTACTTTCGAGGCGACTTAGCGCAACGAGATACGCAGTATTTT. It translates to CASSYFRGDLAQRDTQYF.

The CDR3 sequence: CSATTGGYNNQPQHF. The CDR3 region has the DNA TGCAGTGCTACGACAGGGGGCTATAACAATCAGCCCCAGCATTTT. This chain connects TRBV20-1 to TRBJ1-5, with 10 bases lining up with TRBD1. In germline, CDR1 is DFQATT, CDR2 SNEGSKA (reference sequence). The CDR3 has 15 residues. Trimming removed 4 bases from V and 3 bases from J; junction bases left unmatched: 6.

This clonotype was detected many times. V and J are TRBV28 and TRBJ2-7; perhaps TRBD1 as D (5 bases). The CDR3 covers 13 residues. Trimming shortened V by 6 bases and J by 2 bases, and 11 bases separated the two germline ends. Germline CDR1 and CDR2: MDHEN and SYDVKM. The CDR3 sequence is CASSRQRPYEQYF. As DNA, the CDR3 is TGTGCCAGCAGCAGACAGCGACCCTACGAGCAGTACTTC.

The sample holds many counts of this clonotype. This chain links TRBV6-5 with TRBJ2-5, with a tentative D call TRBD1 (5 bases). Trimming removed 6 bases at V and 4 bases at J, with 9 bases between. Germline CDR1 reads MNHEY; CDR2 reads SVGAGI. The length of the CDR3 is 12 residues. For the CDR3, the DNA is TGTGCCAGCAGCATTGACAGAGAGACCCAGTACTTC. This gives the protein CASSIDRETQYF.